This T cell receptor (beta chain) was captured by sequencing in a study of spatial heterogeneity in lung cancer (dated by TCRdb to about 2019). Regarding the complete study: Beta-chain transcripts were consistently detected in greater numbers than alpha-chain transcripts, which likely reflected higher beta-chain transcript abundance. TCR repertoire features were related to nonsynonymous mutation counts determined by whole-exome sequencing of tumor tissue. In non-small cell lung cancer, the study quantitatively compared TCR alpha and beta repertoires across several tumor regions, matched nontumor lung, and blood. In the raw uncorrected reads, each unique combination of TCR and UMI appeared more than ten times on average. At surgery, fewer than 250 tumor regions, roughly 62 matched nontumor lung samples and a few dozen PBMC samples were TCR-sequenced for both alpha and beta chains. Results and caveats for the whole study, not just this receptor: Ubiquitous expanded tumor TCRs were found in blood more often at tumor resection than at routine follow-up. Confirming at a functional level the hypothesis that regional TCRs recognize regional mutations was considered to require additional single-cell paired TCR alpha and beta sequencing.

This clonotype was seen only a few times. What this receptor recognizes is not known. No base quality values were provided; no much bigger clone lies one nucleotide off. The time point label on this specimen signifies: sample taken at primary tumor resection. Donors were 70 or so patients with early-stage, untreated non-small cell lung cancer from the lung TRACERx cohort. TCR sequencing used whole RNA extracted from tumor and nontumor lung tissue, or from cryopreserved PBMC samples, without cell sorting. Only patients with enough RNA available from two or more tumor regions were chosen for TCR sequencing. The library relied on 5' RACE. The listed sequencing device is NextSeq 500. The TCR library protocol attached a unique molecular identifier to each TCR cDNA molecule to allow correction of PCR and sequencing errors. Under the source paper's analysis protocol: Decombinator tools were used for TCR identification, UMI-based error correction and CDR3 extraction. Expanded TCRs were defined as those above a frequency of 2 per 1,000, corresponding to the top 1% of the tumor frequency distribution. Renyi diversity was calculated using the R vegan package after each repertoire was subsampled 100 times to 5,000 TCRs. CDR3 similarity networks were built from amino acid triplet string-kernel similarity, with CDR3s being connected when pairwise similarity was above 0.82. The raw public reads went through TCRdb reprocessing: fastp at Q25, MiXCR clone calling, in-frame beta chains kept. Each record represents a unique CDR3 protein, reported with the most common genes and DNA among its rows. TCRdb, rather than the study authors, made the V and J calls. The sample table shows tens of thousands of distinct CDR3 sequences, and approximately 12% are seen once. Of the sample, roughly 39% is held by the ten largest clones.

V is reduced by 4 bases and J by 7 bases, leaving a spacing of 15 bases between them. The germline V gene encodes CDR1 SGHDT and CDR2 YYEEEE. The CDR3 runs 14 amino acids, cysteine and phenylalanine included. Just CDR3 DNA is preserved here, 42 bases in frame from base 1. The specimen comprised PBMCs, sampled at surgery. This clonotype was obtained from a male donor with early-stage non-small cell lung cancer. In this chain, TRBV5-6 is recombined with TRBJ2-1; the D segment is perhaps TRBD1 or TRBD2, each sharing 5 matched bases. The nucleotide sequence reads as follows: TGTGCCAGCAGCCCCGTGGGGGATTTTAATGAGCAGTTCTTC. This is translated as CASSPVGDFNEQFF.